The 10 T cell receptor beta chains below all came from one sample that was sequenced in a study of blood T cells in healthy people across ages. Combining a sample-barcoded 5' primer with a J-beta primer mix, a second PCR ran for about 7 to 11 cycles. TCRdb redid the calling of the 5' RACE reads with MiXCR, one entry per CDR3 protein. The sample consists of hundreds of thousands of distinct CDR3 sequences, roughly 43% of them appearing once. Material: blood. The receptors stem from a man aged 30 to 39 in good health.

V usage is TRBV18 and J usage is TRBJ1-5; 7 bases are a match to TRBD1. The CDR3 loop spans 17 amino acids. V lost 1 base to trimming and J lost 0 bases; unmatched junction nucleotides: 6. Germline-derived CDR1 and CDR2 are KGHSH and LQKENI. CDR3: CASSPRLTGDSNQPQHF. The CDR3 DNA is TGTGCCAGCTCACCACGGTTAACAGGGGATAGCAATCAGCCCCAGCATTTT.

The chain has TRBV29-1 and TRBJ2-6, with 9 bases matching TRBD1. The V gene's germline CDR1 is SQVTM and CDR2 ANQGSEA. There are 19 residues in the CDR3. J was trimmed by 0 bases and V by 1 base; bases with no gene match: 10. In DNA form, the CDR3 reads TGCAGCGTTGAAGCCCTCAAAACAGGGGGCGCCTCTGGGGCCAACGTCCTGACTTTC. Translation gives CSVEALKTGGASGANVLTF.

The chain recombines TRBV6-2 or TRBV6-3 with TRBJ2-1; 7 bases match TRBD2. The CDR3 spans 16 residues. Germline-derived CDR1 and CDR2 are MNHEY and SVGEGT. Trimming cost V 6 bases and J 4 bases; bases outside gene matches: 12. CDR3 nucleotides: TGTGCCAGCAGACAAGCGGGATCCGGGCCATACAATGAGCAGTTCTTC. It is translated as CASRQAGSGPYNEQFF.

This clonotype turned up a few times. The chain couples TRBV6-2 or TRBV6-3 to TRBJ1-5; 9 bases are a match to TRBD1. The CDR3 runs 18 residues. The V gene end was trimmed by 5 bases and the J gene end by 1 base; junction bases not matched to a gene: 12. Germline values: CDR1 MNHEY, CDR2 SVGEGT. CDR3 sequence: CASSPDRGSRRSNQPQHF. The CDR3, as DNA: TGTGCCAGCAGTCCCGACAGGGGGTCTCGGAGGAGCAATCAGCCCCAGCATTTT.

This rearrangement joins TRBV6-6 to TRBJ2-1; 11 nucleotides match TRBD1. This CDR3 is built from 16 residues. Germline V gives CDR1 MNHNY, CDR2 SVGAGI (reference sequence). The trim removed 2 bases at V and 8 bases at J, leaving 8 bases unmatched. CDR3 coding DNA: TGTGCCAGCAGTTACGTCGGACAGGGGGCTAGGGATGAGCAGTTCTTC. It is translated as CASSYVGQGARDEQFF.

As to this clonotype: This may be a read error, as it is one base from a much larger clone. The chain is built from TRBV4-2 and TRBJ1-4, with a weak D call TRBD1 (5 bases). The CDR3 has 15 residues. Germline loops: CDR1 LGHNA, CDR2 YNFKEQ. The CDR3 DNA sequence: TGTGCCAACAGCCAAGATGGGGGAGTTAGGGAAAAACTGTTTTTT. Translating it yields CANSQDGGVREKLFF.

This clonotype was seen a few times. The rearrangement joins TRBV27 to TRBJ2-7, with D unclear. V shed 0 bases and J shed 7 bases, with 10 bases lying between them. The CDR3 is made up of 13 amino acids. In germline, CDR1 is MNHEY, CDR2 SMNVEV (reference sequence). The DNA of the CDR3 is TGTGCCAGCAGTTTATCGGAAGGTTTTGAGCAGTACTTC. This encodes CASSLSEGFEQYF.

The rearrangement links TRBV7-3 to TRBJ2-3, with D hard to call. V dropped 4 bases and J dropped 2 bases, with 10 bases sitting between them. CDR3 size: 14 residues. Germline V gene data show CDR1 as SGHTA and CDR2 as FQGTGA. The CDR3, as DNA: TGTGCCAGCAGCTCTGACTCCGCCACAGATACGCAGTATTTT. It specifies CASSSDSATDTQYF.

This clonotype was found a few times. CDR3 bases: TGTGCCAGCAGCTTAGGTTCCGGGACTAGCGACTTCTACGAGCAGTACTTC. It codes for CASSLGSGTSDFYEQYF. The chain has TRBV7-2 and TRBJ2-7; the match to TRBD2 covers 10 bases. CDR3 length equals 17 residues. Germline CDR1 is SGHTA and CDR2 is FQGNSA. V shed 1 base and J 3 bases; nucleotides not matched to a gene: 9.

The chain carries TRBV28 and TRBJ2-2; D unresolved. The CDR3 covers 14 residues. V was cut by 7 bases and J by 4 bases, with 13 bases left in between. Germline V CDR1 and CDR2: MDHEN, SYDVKM. The CDR3 nucleotides are TGTGCCAGCATGTGGGCAGCTTCCACCGGGGAGCTGTTTTTT. Translated: CASMWAASTGELFF.